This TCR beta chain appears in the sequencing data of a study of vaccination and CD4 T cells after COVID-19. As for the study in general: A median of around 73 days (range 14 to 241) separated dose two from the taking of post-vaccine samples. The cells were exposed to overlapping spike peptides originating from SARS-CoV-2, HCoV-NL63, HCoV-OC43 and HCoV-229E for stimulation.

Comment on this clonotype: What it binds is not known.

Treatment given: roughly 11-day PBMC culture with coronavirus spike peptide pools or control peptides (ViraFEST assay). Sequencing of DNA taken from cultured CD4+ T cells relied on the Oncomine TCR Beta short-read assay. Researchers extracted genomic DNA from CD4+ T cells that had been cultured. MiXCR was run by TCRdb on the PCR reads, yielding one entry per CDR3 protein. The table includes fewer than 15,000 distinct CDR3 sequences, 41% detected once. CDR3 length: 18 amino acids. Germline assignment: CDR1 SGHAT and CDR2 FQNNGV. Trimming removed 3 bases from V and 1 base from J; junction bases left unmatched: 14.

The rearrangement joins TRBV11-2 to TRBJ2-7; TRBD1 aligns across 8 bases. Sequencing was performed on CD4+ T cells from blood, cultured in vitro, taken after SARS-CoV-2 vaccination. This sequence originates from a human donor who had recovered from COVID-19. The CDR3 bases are TGTGCCAGCAGCTTTCGGGGACTCCGGGACAGGCTATCCTACGAGCAGTACTTC. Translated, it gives CASSFRGLRDRLSYEQYF.